Below, 19 T cell receptor beta chains from the same sample are listed, as sequenced in a study of blood T cell repertoires in COVID-19. Assay used: immunoSEQ multiplex PCR; TCRdb lists only in-frame clones, some missing. The table has more than 300,000 clones, around nine tenths seen once; the top ten hold more than 3%. The sample comprised peripheral blood. The source of these receptors is a woman under 30 who had recovered from COVID-19.

This chain joins TRBV7-8 and TRBJ1-1; 8 bases match TRBD1. V shed 4 bases and J 1 base; nucleotides not matched to a gene: 5. This CDR3 has 15 amino acids. CDR1 is SGHVS and CDR2 is FQNEAQ in the germline V gene. The CDR3 DNA reads as TGTGCCAGCAGCTCCCGACAGGGGAAGAACACTGAAGCTTTCTTT. Translation gives CASSSRQGKNTEAFF.

This chain uses TRBV11-2 with TRBJ2-3, with 10 nucleotides matching TRBD1. The CDR3 totals 15 residues. CDR1 SGHAT and CDR2 FQNNGV come from the germline V gene. The V segment lost 5 bases and the J segment 0 bases; nucleotides outside the gene matches: 2. CDR3 amino acids: CASSPGQGSTDTQYF. The CDR3 DNA reads as TGTGCCAGCAGCCCGGGACAGGGGAGCACAGATACGCAGTATTTT.

The rearrangement links TRBV3-1 (or the pseudogene TRBV3-2) to TRBJ1-2, with 8 bases that match TRBD1. V was pared by 2 bases and J by 14 bases, with 4 bases of the junction left unmatched. There are 11 residues in the CDR3. CDR1 is LGHDT and CDR2 is YNNKEL in the germline V gene (reference sequence). CDR3 in amino acids: CASSQPDRVTF. Written as DNA, the CDR3 is TGTGCCAGCAGCCAACCGGACAGGGTAACCTTC.

The chain joins TRBV27 to TRBJ1-1, with 9 nucleotides matching TRBD1. Per the germline V gene, CDR1 is MNHEY and CDR2 is SMNVEV (reference sequence). V dropped 3 bases and J dropped 1; count of bases not matched to a gene: 6. The CDR3 extends over 16 amino acids. For the CDR3, the DNA is TGTGCCAGCAGTTTTTGGGGGACAGGGAGGAACACTGAAGCTTTCTTT. Amino acids: CASSFWGTGRNTEAFF.

This clone was picked up one time. The rearrangement joins TRBV6-2 or TRBV6-3 to TRBJ2-1; 13 bases agree with TRBD2. This CDR3 is built from 15 residues. Per germline, CDR1 MNHEY and CDR2 SVGEGT. The V segment lost 6 bases and the J segment 6 bases; nucleotides outside the gene matches: 5. The CDR3, as DNA: TGTGCCAGCAGCCCACTAGCGGGAGGGTCCAATGAGCAGTTCTTC. Its translation: CASSPLAGGSNEQFF.

This clone is a singleton in its sample. The chain is built from TRBV7-9 and TRBJ2-3; D is ambiguous. V was shortened by 4 bases and J by 2 bases, with 10 bases between the two germline ends. The CDR3 spans 14 residues. Germline V lookup: CDR1 SEHNR, CDR2 FQNEAQ (reference sequence). CDR3: CASSSPEATDTQYF. CDR3 DNA sequence: TGTGCCAGCAGCTCCCCTGAAGCCACAGATACGCAGTATTTT.

The genes are TRBV10-1 and TRBJ2-1; TRBD2 agrees at 10 bases. Germline loops: CDR1 WNHNN, CDR2 SYGVQD (reference sequence). This CDR3 comprises 18 residues. J gave up 7 bases and V 0 bases, and 12 bases lay outside the gene matches. CDR3 nucleotide sequence: TGCGCCAGCAGTGAGTCTGATCCGGGACTAGCGTCTGGTAATGAGCAGTTCTTC. Its translation is CASSESDPGLASGNEQFF.

This chain uses TRBV15 with TRBJ1-6, with a weak D call TRBD1 (6 bases). The V gene's germline CDR1 is LNHNV and CDR2 YYDKDF (reference sequence). V was cut by 3 bases and J by 6 bases, with 27 bases left in between. The CDR3 covers 20 residues. Here the CDR3 DNA reads TGTGCCACCAGCAGGATGCAGCACCGGGACCACAGGGTGTCTAATTCACCCCTCCACTTT. Translation gives CATSRMQHRDHRVSNSPLHF.

J is TRBJ1-2 and V is TRBV28; tentatively, D is TRBD1 (6 bases). The ends were cut back, 3 bases at V and 7 bases at J, with 15 bases in the middle. There are 14 residues in the CDR3. The germline V gene has CDR1 MDHEN and CDR2 SYDVKM. The CDR3 DNA reads as TGTGCCAGCAGTTTGGACAGAGGGCTATTTGGCTACACCTTC. The encoded protein is CASSLDRGLFGYTF.

The V gene is TRBV3-1 (or the pseudogene TRBV3-2), the J gene TRBJ1-6; perhaps TRBD1 as D (5 bases). V lost 4 bases, J lost 6 bases, and 16 bases lay in between. This CDR3 has 16 amino acids. The germline V gene has CDR1 LGHDT and CDR2 YNNKEL (reference sequence). CDR3 sequence: CASSPERWTFNSPLHF. DNA of the CDR3: TGTGCCAGCAGCCCCGAACGTTGGACATTTAATTCACCCCTCCACTTT.

The V and J genes are TRBV7-2 and TRBJ1-4; D gene ambiguous. Trimming removed 0 bases at V and 3 bases at J, with 11 bases between. Germline values: CDR1 SGHTA, CDR2 FQGNSA. The CDR3 contains 16 residues. CDR3 amino acids: CASSLAPTAANEKLFF. As DNA, the CDR3 is TGTGCCAGCAGCTTAGCCCCCACCGCGGCTAATGAAAAACTGTTTTTT.

This chain uses TRBV5-1 with TRBJ2-2; 8 bases are shared with TRBD1. Germline lookup yields CDR1 SGHRS and CDR2 YFSETQ. The V segment lost 8 bases and the J segment 3 bases; nucleotides outside the gene matches: 6. CDR3 size: 14 residues. CDR3 bases: TGCGCCAGTACGGGACAGGTCGACACCGGGGAGCTGTTTTTT. As protein: CASTGQVDTGELFF. Looking up the rest from reference TRBV5-1 and TRBJ2-2 gives the full variable domain: KAGVTQTPRYLIKTRGQQVTLSCSPISGHRSVSWYQQTPGQGLQFLFEYFSETQRNKGNFPGRFSGRQFSNSRSEMNVSTLELGDSALYLCASTGQVDTGELFFGEGSRLTVL.

The V gene is TRBV19, the J gene TRBJ2-1; 9 bases fit TRBD2. The germline V gene encodes CDR1 LNHDA and CDR2 SQIVND (reference sequence). This CDR3 spans 16 amino acids. With V trimmed by 5 bases and J by 4 bases, 9 bases remained unmatched. The CDR3 here is CASSPVAGDSYNEQFF. The CDR3 coding sequence is TGTGCCAGTAGTCCCGTAGCGGGAGATTCTTACAATGAGCAGTTCTTC.

V is TRBV15 and J is TRBJ1-1, with a tentative D call TRBD1 (6 bases). This CDR3 is built from 13 residues. Trimming took 1 base from V and 4 from J, leaving 7 bases between them. Germline values: CDR1 LNHNV, CDR2 YYDKDF (reference sequence). DNA of the CDR3: TGTGCCACCAGCAGAGTACAGGGCACTGAAGCTTTCTTT. This codes for CATSRVQGTEAFF.

This chain links TRBV5-1 with TRBJ2-1, with 14 bases that match TRBD2. The CDR3 runs to 19 residues. The germline V gene has CDR1 SGHRS and CDR2 YFSETQ. The ends lost 3 bases at V and 2 bases at J; junction bases unmatched: 10. The CDR3 region is CASSSRLAGGPRTYNEQFF. The CDR3 nucleotides read TGCGCCAGCAGCTCGCGACTAGCGGGAGGGCCGAGGACCTACAATGAGCAGTTCTTC.

J is TRBJ2-7 and V is TRBV21-1; the table's TRBD2 call for D was not verified on the DNA. TRBV21-1 is reported as a pseudogene. This CDR3 comprises 15 residues. The CDR3: CASSKAWTSLGMEYV. CDR3 DNA: TGTGCCAGCAGCAAAGCGTGGACTAGCCTGGGTATGGAGTACGTC.

The V and J genes are TRBV24-1 and TRBJ1-5, with 7 nucleotides matching TRBD1. Germline V CDR1 and CDR2: KGHDR, SFDVKD. V lost 9 bases, J lost 4 bases, and 8 bases stayed unmatched. CDR3 length equals 14 residues. The CDR3 is CATSGQAINQPQHF. The CDR3 coding sequence is TGTGCCACCTCCGGACAGGCGATTAATCAGCCCCAGCATTTT.

The gene calls are TRBV24-1 and TRBJ1-1, with TRBD1 as a possible D gene (5 bases). The CDR3 totals 14 residues. Germline-derived CDR1 and CDR2 are KGHDR and SFDVKD. V lost 4 bases to trimming and J lost 0 bases, with 8 bases between them. The CDR3 spells CATSEAGMNTEAFF. DNA for the CDR3: TGTGCCACCAGTGAAGCAGGGATGAACACTGAAGCTTTCTTT.

The gene calls are TRBV29-1 and TRBJ1-2, with TRBD1 matching over 9 bases. Losses at the gene ends were 5 bases for V and 3 bases for J; bases not matched to a gene: 7. CDR3 size: 14 residues. Germline values: CDR1 SQVTM, CDR2 ANQGSEA. The CDR3 loop reads CSVLTTGGDYGYTF. The CDR3 DNA reads TGCAGCGTTCTAACGACAGGGGGTGACTATGGCTACACCTTC.